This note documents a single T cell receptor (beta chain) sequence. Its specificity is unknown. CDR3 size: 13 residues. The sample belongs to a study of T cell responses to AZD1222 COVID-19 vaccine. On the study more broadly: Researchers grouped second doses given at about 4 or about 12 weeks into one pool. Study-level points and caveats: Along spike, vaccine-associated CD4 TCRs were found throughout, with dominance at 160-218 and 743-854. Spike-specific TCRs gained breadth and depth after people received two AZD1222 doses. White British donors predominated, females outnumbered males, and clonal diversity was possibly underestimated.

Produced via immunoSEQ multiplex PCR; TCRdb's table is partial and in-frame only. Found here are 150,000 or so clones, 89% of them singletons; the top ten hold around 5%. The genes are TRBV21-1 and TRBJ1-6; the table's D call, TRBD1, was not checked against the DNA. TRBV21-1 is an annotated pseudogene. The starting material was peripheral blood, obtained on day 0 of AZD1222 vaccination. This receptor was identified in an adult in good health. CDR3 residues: CETGKTYNSPLHF. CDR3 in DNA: TGTGAGACAGGGAAGACCTATAATTCACCCCTCCACTTT.